These 19 T cell receptor beta chains were sequenced from one sample in a study of T cell repertoires in cytomegalovirus infection. TCRdb re-derived calls from the reads in MiXCR, one entry per CDR3 protein. The sample contains more than 200,000 distinct CDR3 sequences, roughly 9% of which appear only once. The specimen sequenced was PBMCs. The receptors originated from a human donor in good health (CMV status not recorded). Some clones in this sample may be carry-over from other donors' samples.

This clonotype was observed many times. This sequence joins TRBV7-2 and TRBJ2-5, with no clear D. This CDR3 region has 13 residues. The germline V gene encodes CDR1 SGHTA and CDR2 FQGNSA. Trimming pared 3 bases from V and 2 bases from J, leaving 7 bases between. The CDR3 DNA reads as TGTGCCAGCAGCTTGGCCAGACAAGAGACCCAGTACTTC. It yields the protein CASSLARQETQYF.

The V call is TRBV24-1, the J call TRBJ1-5; TRBD1 matches 8 bases. The junction had 7 bases not matched to a gene; V was cut back by 5 bases and J by 2 bases. Germline lookup yields CDR1 KGHDR and CDR2 SFDVKD. CDR3 length: 16 residues. The CDR3 region is CATSATGAAGNQPQHF. The CDR3 bases are TGTGCCACCAGTGCGACAGGGGCGGCGGGCAATCAGCCCCAGCATTTT.

This clonotype was seen ten or more times. This chain links TRBV7-2 with TRBJ2-7; 8 nucleotides agree with TRBD1. CDR1 is SGHTA, CDR2 FQGNSA, per germline. V dropped 1 base and J dropped 2; count of bases not matched to a gene: 4. The CDR3 is 15 residues long. Here the CDR3 DNA reads TGTGCCAGCAGCTTAGGACAGGGGAAGGCCTACGAGCAGTACTTC. Its protein is CASSLGQGKAYEQYF.

CDR3 coding DNA: TGTGCCAGCAGCTTACGGTCGGGACCGCCTACGGTCGAGCAGTACTTC. Protein product: CASSLRSGPPTVEQYF. V is TRBV7-8 and J is TRBJ2-7; D possibly matches TRBD1 or TRBD2 (5 bases each). V was clipped by 2 bases and J by 6 bases, with 20 bases between them. CDR1 and CDR2 (germline): SGHVS, FQNEAQ. The CDR3 is 16 amino acids.

This clonotype was detected only a few times. The V call is TRBV20-1, the J call TRBJ2-3; 12 bases are shared with TRBD2. With V trimmed by 4 bases and J by 2 bases, 10 bases remained unmatched. The germline gives CDR1 DFQATT, CDR2 SNEGSKA (reference sequence). CDR3 length equals 17 residues. The CDR3 protein is CSATPRLAGEFTDTQYF. DNA for the CDR3: TGCAGTGCTACTCCACGACTAGCGGGGGAATTCACAGATACGCAGTATTTT.

The V gene is TRBV10-3, the J gene TRBJ2-4, with TRBD2 identical over 10 bases. CDR1 and CDR2 from the germline V gene are ENHRY and SYGVKD. The junction had 8 bases not matched to a gene; V was cut back by 0 bases and J by 0 bases. This CDR3 region has 19 residues. This CDR3 reads CAISESLAGAQLAKNIQYF. In DNA, the CDR3 is TGTGCCATCAGTGAGTCGCTAGCGGGAGCCCAACTAGCCAAAAACATTCAGTACTTC.

This clonotype has ten or more counts. This chain joins TRBV5-1 and TRBJ1-2, with D possibly TRBD1 on 5 matching bases. Germline V CDR1 and CDR2: SGHRS, YFSETQ. The CDR3 extends over 16 amino acids. V shed 0 bases and J shed 5 bases, with 17 bases lying between them. The CDR3 loop reads CASSLEAGRVSYGYTF. The CDR3 DNA follows: TGCGCCAGCAGCTTGGAGGCAGGGAGGGTATCTTATGGCTACACCTTC.

There are many counts of this clonotype. The V gene is TRBV7-2, the J gene TRBJ2-7, with D possibly being TRBD2 (5 bases). The CDR3 runs to 11 residues. The germline V gene has CDR1 SGHTA and CDR2 FQGNSA. V lost 8 bases and J 9 bases, leaving 14 bases between the germline ends. CDR3 protein: CASGSGIGQYF. The CDR3 DNA sequence: TGTGCCAGCGGATCGGGGATAGGGCAGTACTTC.

This clonotype was seen ten or more times. The chain is built from TRBV6-2 or TRBV6-3 and TRBJ2-5; D possibly corresponds to TRBD1 (5 bases). Germline CDR1 MNHEY, CDR2 SVGEGT. Trimming pared 6 bases from V and 3 bases from J, leaving 11 bases between. This CDR3 has 13 residues. The DNA of the CDR3 is TGTGCCAGCAGACCGACAGCAGAAGAGACCCAGTACTTC. Protein product: CASRPTAEETQYF.

This clonotype was counted at least ten times. V gene TRBV7-2 combines with J gene TRBJ2-5, with unresolved D. Germline V gene data show CDR1 as SGHTA and CDR2 as FQGNSA. The CDR3 consists of 11 residues. Trimming left V 5 bases short and J 9 bases short, with 10 bases between. The CDR3 DNA reads TGTGCCAGCAGCCTCGCTGGGGCCCAGTACTTC. Protein: CASSLAGAQYF. Full variable domain (missing parts from reference TRBV7-2 and TRBJ2-5): GAGVSQSPSNKVTEKGKDVELRCDPISGHTALYWYRQSLGQGLEFLIYFQGNSAPDKSGLPSDRFSAERTGGSVSTLTIQRTQQEDSAVYLCASSLAGAQYFGPGTRLLVL.

This clonotype was counted a few times. V and J are TRBV2 and TRBJ2-7, with D possibly TRBD1 on 5 matching bases. The germline V and J ends were trimmed by 8 bases and 5 bases, with 13 bases remaining between them. CDR3 size: 12 residues. Germline V gene lookup returns CDR1 SNHLY and CDR2 FYNNEI. CDR3 sequence reads: CASSTGTHEQYF. CDR3 nucleotides: TGTGCCAGCTCTACAGGTACACACGAGCAGTACTTC.

The chain combines TRBV20-1 with TRBJ2-7; a possible D gene is TRBD2 (7 bases). With 1 base removed from V and 3 bases from J, the gap between germline ends came to 16 bases. The CDR3 has 15 amino acids. Per germline, CDR1 DFQATT and CDR2 SNEGSKA (reference sequence). Here the CDR3 DNA reads TGCAGTGCTAGAGGGGGCGGGGGCCGGTACTACGAGCAGTACTTC. The encoded protein is CSARGGGGRYYEQYF.

The CDR3 DNA sequence: TGTGCCAGCAGTTACTCGAGTGTGGTAAAGGATGGCTACACCTTC. Translating gives CASSYSSVVKDGYTF. The gene calls are TRBV6-6 and TRBJ1-2; D unclear. CDR3 length: 15 residues. Germline CDR1 reads MNHNY; CDR2 reads SVGAGI (reference sequence). V lost 0 bases to trimming and J lost 6 bases, with 14 bases between them.

This clonotype has ten or more counts. V gene TRBV7-8 combines with J gene TRBJ2-1; TRBD2 matches at 7 bases. This CDR3 is built from 16 residues. CDR1 SGHVS and CDR2 FQNEAQ come from the germline V gene. V was pared by 5 bases and J by 8 bases, with 15 bases of the junction left unmatched. The CDR3, as DNA: TGTGCCAGCAGCCTACGACTGGGCGCGAGCGGGGATGAGCAGTTCTTC. Its protein is CASSLRLGASGDEQFF.

This clonotype has at least ten counts. V is TRBV5-5 and J is TRBJ2-1; 12 nucleotides line up with TRBD2. With V trimmed by 2 bases and J by 4 bases, 1 base remained unmatched. In germline, CDR1 is SGHKS, CDR2 YYEKEE (reference sequence). The CDR3 totals 15 residues. In DNA form, the CDR3 reads TGTGCCAGCAGCTTTGGACTAGCGGGGTACAATGAGCAGTTCTTC. Translation gives CASSFGLAGYNEQFF.

This clonotype was counted many times. The chain links TRBV20-1 to TRBJ1-6, with a possible D match to TRBD1 (5 bases). V was cut by 7 bases and J by 9 bases, with 10 bases left in between. The CDR3 runs 11 residues. Per the germline V gene, CDR1 is DFQATT and CDR2 is SNEGSKA (reference sequence). CDR3: CSVKGTSPLHF. CDR3 bases: TGCAGTGTCAAAGGGACTTCACCCCTCCACTTT.

This clonotype was observed at least ten times. The chain uses TRBV7-2 and TRBJ2-3; 8 bases fit TRBD2. The V and J ends lost 1 base and 9 bases, in that order; junction bases with no gene match: 9. The CDR3 has 15 residues. CDR1 SGHTA and CDR2 FQGNSA come from the germline V gene. As DNA, the CDR3 is TGTGCCAGCAGCTTAGATCAGGGACTAGGGTTGACGCAGTATTTT. Residues: CASSLDQGLGLTQYF. The full variable domain, in which reference TRBV7-2 and TRBJ2-3 provide the parts outside the CDR3, is GAGVSQSPSNKVTEKGKDVELRCDPISGHTALYWYRQSLGQGLEFLIYFQGNSAPDKSGLPSDRFSAERTGGSVSTLTIQRTQQEDSAVYLCASSLDQGLGLTQYFGPGTRLTVL.

This clonotype was recorded at least ten times. The V and J genes are TRBV27 and TRBJ2-3; tentative D call: TRBD2 (6 bases). In germline, CDR1 is MNHEY, CDR2 SMNVEV (reference sequence). V gave up 1 base and J gave up 6 bases, with 14 bases separating them. The length of the CDR3 is 15 residues. The chain's CDR3 is CASSLLGTPSDTQYF. The CDR3 nucleotides are TGTGCCAGCAGTTTATTAGGGACTCCATCCGATACGCAGTATTTT.

This clonotype was seen at least ten times. The V and J genes are TRBV7-2 and TRBJ1-2; TRBD1 matches at 8 bases. Looked up from germline, CDR1 is SGHTA and CDR2 is FQGNSA. This CDR3 spans 14 amino acids. V dropped 0 bases and J dropped 8; count of bases not matched to a gene: 5. DNA of the CDR3: TGTGCCAGCAGCTTAGCGACAGGGGCGGGGGGCTACACCTTC. Residues: CASSLATGAGGYTF.